This T cell receptor (beta chain) was captured in a study of blood T cell repertoires in COVID-19. Study-wide background: The United States, Italy and Spain were the sources of the acute and convalescent COVID-19 samples. PBMCs, B-cell-depleted T cells, or T cells provided the cDNA or gDNA that made up the material.

CDR3 length: 14 amino acids. Germline assignment: CDR1 LGHNA and CDR2 YSLEER. The J segment lost 7 bases and the V segment lost 1 base, leaving 2 bases of the junction unmatched. Regarding this clone: Other DNA sequences from this sample encode an identical CDR3 as well.

Original data processing: Quantification of nucleated cells was approximated via reference gene primer amplification. Clones were read by immunoSEQ multiplex PCR, and TCRdb kept only the in-frame ones, dropping some. V and J calls and clone size are given by that table; D and trimming were obtained from the DNA. Of about 310,000 clones in the sample, more than 75% were seen once. Input material: peripheral blood. V usage is TRBV4-3 and J usage is TRBJ1-5; 9 bases map to TRBD1. This receptor was taken from a woman aged 50 to 60 who had recovered from COVID-19. CDR3 amino acids: CASSQGTGEQPQHF. The DNA for the CDR3 is TGCGCCAGCAGCCAAGGGACAGGGGAGCAGCCCCAGCATTTT.